The clone carrying this T cell receptor (beta chain) was picked up a small number of times. What it binds is not known. This sample is part of a study of T cells after yellow fever vaccination. Study-wide results and caveats: Abundant contaminating clonotypes from the bulk population could appear in FACS-sorted repertoires. Most clones from primary vaccination resurfaced after the booster (96% CD4, around 91% CD8). The secondary response was weaker, and its peak arrived faster, on day 5 versus 15.

The CDR3 extends over 14 amino acids. Trimming left V 5 bases short and J 0 bases short, with 10 bases between. Germline-derived CDR1 and CDR2 are SNHLY and FYNNEI. The TCR cDNA carried a universal primer site and UMIs from 5'RACE template switching. TCRdb redid the calling of the 5' RACE reads with MiXCR, one entry per CDR3 protein. The sample consists of under 700,000 distinct CDR3 sequences, roughly a sixth of them appearing once. The origin of this receptor is a man aged 18 to 35 who received the YFV17D yellow fever vaccine. The chain uses TRBV2 and TRBJ1-1; D unclear. The sample in question was PBMCs, obtained 5 days after the first yellow fever vaccination. The CDR3 reads CASSMGLMNTEAFF. The CDR3 DNA reads as TGTGCCAGCAGTATGGGGTTAATGAACACTGAAGCTTTCTTT.